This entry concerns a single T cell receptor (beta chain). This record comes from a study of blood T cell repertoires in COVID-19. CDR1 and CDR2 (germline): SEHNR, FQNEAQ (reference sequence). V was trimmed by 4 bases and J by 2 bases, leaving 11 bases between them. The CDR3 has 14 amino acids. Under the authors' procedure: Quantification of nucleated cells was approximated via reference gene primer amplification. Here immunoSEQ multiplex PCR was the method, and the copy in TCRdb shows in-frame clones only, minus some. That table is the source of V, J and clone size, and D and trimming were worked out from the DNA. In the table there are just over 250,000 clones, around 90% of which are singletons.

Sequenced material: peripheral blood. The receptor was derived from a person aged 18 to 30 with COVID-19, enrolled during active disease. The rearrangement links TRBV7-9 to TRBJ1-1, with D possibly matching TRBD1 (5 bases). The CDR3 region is CASSSKTVNTEAFF. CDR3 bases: TGTGCCAGCAGCTCGAAGACAGTCAACACTGAAGCTTTCTTT.